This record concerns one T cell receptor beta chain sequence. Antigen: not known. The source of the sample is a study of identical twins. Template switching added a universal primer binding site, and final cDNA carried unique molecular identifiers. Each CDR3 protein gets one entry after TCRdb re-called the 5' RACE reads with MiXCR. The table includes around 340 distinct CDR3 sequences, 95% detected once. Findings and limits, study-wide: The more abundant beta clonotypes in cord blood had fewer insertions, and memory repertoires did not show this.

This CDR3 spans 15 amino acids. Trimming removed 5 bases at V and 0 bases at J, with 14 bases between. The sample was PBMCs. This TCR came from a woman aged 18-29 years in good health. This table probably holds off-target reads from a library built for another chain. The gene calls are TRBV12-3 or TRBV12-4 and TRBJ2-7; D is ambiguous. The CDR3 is CASSPLAPSSYEQYF. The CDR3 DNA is TGTGCCAGCAGTCCCTTGGCACCGAGCTCCTACGAGCAGTACTTC.